This T cell receptor beta chain was sequenced in a study of T cell responses to AZD1222 COVID-19 vaccine. Assay used: immunoSEQ multiplex PCR; TCRdb lists only in-frame clones, some missing. The sample includes 100,000 to 150,000 clones, more than 90% of them seen just once. J lost 3 bases, V lost 1 base, and 7 bases had no gene match. Germline CDR1 and CDR2: SGHDT and YYEEEE. CDR3 size: 15 residues. The sequence derives from an adult in good health. The chain links TRBV5-6 to TRBJ2-7; TRBD1 matches at 7 bases. This material consisted of peripheral blood, taken on day 0 of AZD1222 vaccination. The chain's CDR3 is CASSLLGQALYEQYF. The CDR3 DNA sequence: TGTGCCAGCAGCTTGCTCGGACAGGCCCTCTACGAGCAGTACTTC.